Included here is one TCR beta chain sequence, with context. Its antigen is currently not known. Base qualities are missing; no much larger clone stands one base away. In the prospective study, participants were roughly 18 to 100 years old, resided in about two dozen geographic areas of the United States, and were enrolled through a virtual design. To assign participants to cohorts, the prospective study relied on clinical history that participants themselves reported in a screening survey and a study questionnaire. Each participant in the prospective study had whole blood, serum and a nasopharyngeal or oropharyngeal swab collected by mobile phlebotomists. Additional blood draws and questionnaires over an approximately 2-month period could optionally be provided by prospective study participants. Prospective study blood samples were shipped either frozen or at room temperature before DNA extraction.

The data derive from a study of blood T cell repertoires in COVID-19 (dated by TCRdb to the early 2020s). Looking at the study overall: Samples from collaborators originated in the United States, Italy and Spain and spanned both the acute and convalescent phases of COVID-19. The prospective study material was composed of cDNA or gDNA derived from T cells, B-cell-depleted T cells, or PBMCs. Deeply sampled blood TCRbeta repertoires from subjects exposed to, actively infected with, or recovered from COVID-19 were included in the dataset. The repertoires were released in a freely available public database meant as a resource for research on the immune response to SARS-CoV-2. The samples were drawn from two sources: the first 160 participants of the ongoing ImmuneRACE study, and 950 to 1,500 subjects contributed by 6 global collaborators. A de-identified subject ID, COVID-19 status, age in years and sex were almost always included in the sample metadata. Where available, HLA class I and class II types were obtained from metadata supplied by the sample provider rather than from assay-based typing. The paper's findings and limits, for the study overall: The amount of clinical and demographic metadata varied by source and participant and was provided uncurated.

The germline V gene (reference sequence) gives CDR1 as MNHEY and CDR2 as SMNVEV. Measured from the cysteine to the phenylalanine, the CDR3 is 15 residues long. Left in the record is the CDR3 DNA by itself, 45 bases read in frame from the first base. V has 5 bases trimmed and J has 4 bases trimmed; junction bases matching no gene number 6. TCRbeta CDR3 regions were amplified from genomic DNA by means of the immunoSEQ Assay, a bias-controlled multiplex PCR. From the authors' description of their analysis: The number of nucleated cells in each sample was estimated by amplification of reference gene primers within the assay. Sequence reads were collapsed and filtered to measure the absolute abundance of every unique TCRbeta CDR3 rearrangement. For each sample, productive Simpson clonality was calculated as the square root of Simpson's diversity index across productive rearrangements. The clones in this table, taken by TCRdb from immuneACCESS, are in-frame only. Not every clone is retained; where verified, under half of the shortfall comes from an unresolved V gene, and the cause of the rest is unknown. V and J calls plus clone size are reproduced from that table; the DNA served to infer D and trimming. In all, the sample holds over 250,000 clones, and roughly four fifths of those were seen once. Of the sample, roughly 4% falls within the top ten clones.

This TCR derives from a man under 40 with acute COVID-19. The chain is made from TRBV27 and TRBJ2-2; 8 middle bases align to TRBD2. Sequences were obtained from PBMCs or T cells enriched from blood (not recorded which). CDR3 protein: CASSPSGGRTGELFF. The nucleotides are TGTGCCAGCAGTCCATCGGGGGGGCGCACCGGGGAGCTGTTTTTT.